The 16 T cell receptor beta chains listed next were all sequenced from one sample in a study of shared clonotypes between healthy human individuals. The table came from immunoSEQ multiplex PCR; TCRdb's copy has only in-frame clones and leaves some out. This sample has some 2.1 million clones, with around 93% found just once. CD45RO-negative, CCR7-positively selected cells formed the naive CD8 fraction, excluding terminally differentiated effector memory CD45RA+ cells. Sequenced input: naive CD8+ T cells from PBMCs. All receptors come from a man between 18 and 29 years old in good health. Some clones in this sample may be carry-over from other donors' samples.

This sequence joins TRBV5-1 and TRBJ2-7, with TRBD1 identical over 8 bases. CDR1 is SGHRS, CDR2 YFSETQ, per germline. J was trimmed by 4 bases and V by 6 bases; bases with no gene match: 9. The CDR3 is 14 amino acids. DNA for the CDR3: TGCGCCAGCACCATGGCAGGGGGCGGTTACGAGCAGTACTTC. Its translation: CASTMAGGGYEQYF. The whole variable domain, filled in from reference TRBV5-1 and TRBJ2-7, reads KAGVTQTPRYLIKTRGQQVTLSCSPISGHRSVSWYQQTPGQGLQFLFEYFSETQRNKGNFPGRFSGRQFSNSRSEMNVSTLELGDSALYLCASTMAGGGYEQYFGPGTRLTVT.

The chain recombines TRBV7-9 with TRBJ2-5, with 7 bases lining up with TRBD1. The V segment lost 5 bases and the J segment 5 bases; nucleotides outside the gene matches: 2. Per germline, CDR1 SEHNR and CDR2 FQNEAQ (reference sequence). The CDR3 runs 12 residues. CDR3 sequence reads: CASSHRGETQYF. For the CDR3, the DNA is TGTGCCAGCAGCCACAGGGGTGAGACCCAGTACTTC.

For the CDR3, the DNA is TGTGCCAGCAGCCTGACTCGGGCGAATGAAAAACTGTTTTTT. This sequence encodes CASSLTRANEKLFF. This chain connects TRBV7-6 to TRBJ1-4; D unclear. The CDR3 covers 14 residues. Trimming removed 5 bases at V and 5 bases at J, with 12 bases between. CDR1 and CDR2 (germline): SGHVS, FNYEAQ.

The chain recombines TRBV27 with TRBJ2-3; D perhaps matches TRBD1 (7 bases). CDR1 and CDR2 (germline): MNHEY, SMNVEV (reference sequence). CDR3 length: 15 amino acids. Between the trimmed V and J ends, which lost 10 bases and 0 bases, there was a span of 17 bases. In nucleotides, the CDR3 is TGTGCCACGAGGGGGCTAGCGCATAGCACAGATACGCAGTATTTT. Protein: CATRGLAHSTDTQYF.

The chain links TRBV19 to TRBJ1-5; 9 bases are shared with TRBD1. The CDR3 length is 15 residues. Germline lookup yields CDR1 LNHDA and CDR2 SQIVND (reference sequence). Germline trimming cut 6 bases from V and 7 bases from J; bases unmatched to any gene: 10. Written as DNA, the CDR3 is TGTGCCAGTAGGACCTTCGGGACAGGGCCACAGCCCCAGCATTTT. Translated, it gives CASRTFGTGPQPQHF.

The chain recombines TRBV13 with TRBJ1-1; 11 nucleotides align to TRBD1. The ends lost 5 bases at V and 3 bases at J; junction bases unmatched: 8. The CDR3 is 16 residues long. CDR1 and CDR2 from the germline V gene are PRHDT and FYEKMQ (reference sequence). CDR3 nucleotides: TGTGCCAGCAGCACCCCGGACAGGGGGCTTCACACTGAAGCTTTCTTT. This gives the protein CASSTPDRGLHTEAFF.

The chain couples TRBV30 to TRBJ2-5; 8 bases align to TRBD1. CDR3 length: 15 residues. V was pared by 8 bases and J by 5 bases, with 16 bases of the junction left unmatched. Germline CDR1 reads GTSNPN; CDR2 reads SVGIG (reference sequence). The CDR3 DNA sequence: TGTGCCCATACTGGAAAGGACAGGGTTGTGGAGACCCAGTACTTC. This translates into CAHTGKDRVVETQYF.

This chain joins TRBV5-1 and TRBJ2-4; TRBD1 agrees at 7 bases. The J segment lost 0 bases and the V segment lost 4 bases, leaving 10 bases of the junction unmatched. This CDR3 is 17 amino acids long. The V gene's germline CDR1 is SGHRS and CDR2 YFSETQ. Here the CDR3 DNA reads TGCGCCAGCAGCAGACCACGAACAGGGGAAGCCAAAAACATTCAGTACTTC. Translating gives CASSRPRTGEAKNIQYF.

The chain couples TRBV27 to TRBJ2-5; 8 bases line up with TRBD2. The CDR3 loop spans 17 amino acids. The germline V gene encodes CDR1 MNHEY and CDR2 SMNVEV (reference sequence). J gave up 4 bases and V 4 bases, and 14 bases lay outside the gene matches. CDR3: CASSSQGLAQGGETQYF. The CDR3 DNA sequence: TGTGCCAGCAGTTCCCAAGGACTAGCCCAAGGAGGAGAGACCCAGTACTTC.

The chain employs TRBV5-1 and TRBJ2-7, with D unclear. Germline CDR1 reads SGHRS; CDR2 reads YFSETQ. Trimming shortened V by 0 bases and J by 2 bases, and 15 bases separated the two germline ends. This CDR3 spans 16 amino acids. CDR3 loop: CASSLGNTVTPYEQYF. DNA of the CDR3: TGCGCCAGCAGCTTGGGGAATACCGTCACCCCCTACGAGCAGTACTTC. Together with reference TRBV5-1 and TRBJ2-7, the CDR3 gives the full variable domain: KAGVTQTPRYLIKTRGQQVTLSCSPISGHRSVSWYQQTPGQGLQFLFEYFSETQRNKGNFPGRFSGRQFSNSRSEMNVSTLELGDSALYLCASSLGNTVTPYEQYFGPGTRLTVT.

The gene calls are TRBV4-1 and TRBJ2-7; 9 nucleotides agree with TRBD2. CDR1 is MGHRA, CDR2 YSYEKL, per germline. The V segment lost 4 bases and the J segment 3 bases; nucleotides outside the gene matches: 7. This CDR3 region has 15 residues. The CDR3 region has the DNA TGCGCCAGCAGCCCGACTAGCGGAGCCCTCTACGAGCAGTACTTC. It translates to CASSPTSGALYEQYF.

This chain uses TRBV28 with TRBJ2-2; D not certain. This CDR3 contains 15 residues. Germline CDR1 and CDR2: MDHEN and SYDVKM. Trimming took off 1 base at V and 6 bases at J, with 12 bases between the two ends. The CDR3 protein is CASSLFVNRAGELFF. The DNA for the CDR3 is TGTGCCAGCAGTTTATTCGTGAATCGGGCCGGGGAGCTGTTTTTT.

The rearrangement uses TRBV5-4 and TRBJ1-1, with D tentatively TRBD1 (5 bases). This CDR3 contains 17 residues. The V gene's germline CDR1 is SGHNT and CDR2 YYREEE (reference sequence). Trimming removed 0 bases at V and 0 bases at J, with 15 bases between. In DNA form, the CDR3 reads TGTGCCAGCAGCTTGGCTGTGGGGCAGACCTTGAACACTGAAGCTTTCTTT. Encoded protein: CASSLAVGQTLNTEAFF. The whole variable domain, filled in from reference TRBV5-4 and TRBJ1-1, reads ETGVTQSPTHLIKTRGQQVTLRCSSQSGHNTVSWYQQALGQGPQFIFQYYREEENGRGNFPPRFSGLQFPNYSSELNVNALELDDSALYLCASSLAVGQTLNTEAFFGQGTRLTVV.

The rearrangement uses TRBV19 and TRBJ2-4; 10 nucleotides agree with TRBD1. The CDR3 spans 13 residues. With V trimmed by 7 bases and J by 11 bases, 8 bases remained unmatched. Germline V CDR1 and CDR2: LNHDA, SQIVND (reference sequence). CDR3 sequence reads: CASTPGTGEVQYF. CDR3 nucleotide sequence: TGTGCCAGTACCCCCGGGACAGGGGAGGTTCAGTACTTC.

The chain recombines TRBV28 with TRBJ2-5, with D perhaps being TRBD1 or TRBD2 (5 bases each). Trimming shortened V by 5 bases and J by 4 bases, and 17 bases separated the two germline ends. Germline V gene data show CDR1 as MDHEN and CDR2 as SYDVKM. CDR3 length equals 15 residues. CDR3 sequence reads: CASSHTGTLGETQYF. CDR3 nucleotide sequence: TGTGCCAGCAGTCACACCGGGACCCTGGGAGAGACCCAGTACTTC.

This clone was seen a single time. The chain combines TRBV19 with TRBJ1-4; D uncertain. Trimming cost V 3 bases and J 7 bases, with 15 bases left between them. Germline V CDR1 and CDR2: LNHDA, SQIVND (reference sequence). CDR3 size: 15 residues. CDR3 region: CASSIRDSFLEKLFF. In DNA form, the CDR3 reads TGTGCCAGTAGTATCCGGGATTCTTTCCTTGAAAAACTGTTTTTT.